This T cell receptor beta chain derives from a study of blood T cell repertoires in COVID-19. Study information: There were acute and convalescent COVID-19 samples, and they came from the United States, Italy and Spain.

This CDR3 is built from 14 residues. CDR1 and CDR2 (germline): SQVTM, ANQGSEA. Trimming removed 2 bases from V and 3 bases from J; junction bases left unmatched: 2. The age range of participants was 18 to 89 years, with residence in around 22 US areas. Assay: immunoSEQ multiplex PCR; the TCRdb copy retains only in-frame clones and omits some. This table holds 450,000 to 500,000 clones, 87% found once. The sample holds one count of this clone. The origin of this receptor is a woman aged 18-29 years who had recovered from COVID-19. Sequencing was carried out using PBMCs or T cells enriched from blood (not recorded which). The chain combines TRBV29-1 with TRBJ2-3; the match to TRBD1 covers 10 bases. The CDR3, as DNA: TGCAGCGTTGAACCGGGACAGGGGACAGATACGCAGTATTTT. Its protein product is CSVEPGQGTDTQYF.